This T cell receptor (beta chain) was captured in a study of graft-versus-host responses after intestinal transplantation. At the level of the study: Transplantation in recipients was multivisceral, liver-intestinal, or isolated intestinal. Recipients were all induced with anti-thymocyte globulin, then given tacrolimus and steroids for 3 to 4 years.

Produced via immunoSEQ multiplex PCR; TCRdb's table is partial and in-frame only. Of approximately 88,000 clones listed, 90% were seen once; the top ten hold around 0.11%. This clone was detected once. The target antigen is unknown. Sequencing was performed on unstimulated CD4+ T cells sorted from spleen or lymph node cells, taken before intestinal transplant. The sequence was collected from a human donor who received an intestinal transplant.

The CDR3 reads CASSPRTDYGYTF. CDR3 in DNA: TGTGCCAGCAGCCCCCGGACAGACTATGGCTACACCTTC. This sequence joins TRBV2 and TRBJ1-2; maybe TRBD1 (6 bases). Trimming left V 6 bases short and J 3 bases short, with 11 bases between. The CDR3 loop spans 13 amino acids. CDR1 SNHLY and CDR2 FYNNEI come from the germline V gene. The full variable domain, completed using reference TRBV2 and TRBJ1-2, is EPEVTQTPSHQVTQMGQEVILRCVPISNHLYFYWYRQILGQKVEFLVSFYNNEISEKSEIFDDQFSVERPDGSNFTLKIRSTKLEDSAMYFCASSPRTDYGYTFGSGTRLTVV.